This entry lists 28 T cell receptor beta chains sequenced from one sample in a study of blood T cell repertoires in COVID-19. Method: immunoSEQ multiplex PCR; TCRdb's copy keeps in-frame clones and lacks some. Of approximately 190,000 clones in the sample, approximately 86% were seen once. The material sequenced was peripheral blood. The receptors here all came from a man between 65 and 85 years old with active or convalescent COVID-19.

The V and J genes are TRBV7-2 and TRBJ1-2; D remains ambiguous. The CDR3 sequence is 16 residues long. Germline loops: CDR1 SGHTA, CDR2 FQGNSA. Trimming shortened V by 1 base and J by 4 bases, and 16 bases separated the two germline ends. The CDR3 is CASSLELRGVLYGYTF. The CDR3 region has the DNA TGTGCCAGCAGCTTAGAACTCCGAGGAGTACTCTATGGCTACACCTTC.

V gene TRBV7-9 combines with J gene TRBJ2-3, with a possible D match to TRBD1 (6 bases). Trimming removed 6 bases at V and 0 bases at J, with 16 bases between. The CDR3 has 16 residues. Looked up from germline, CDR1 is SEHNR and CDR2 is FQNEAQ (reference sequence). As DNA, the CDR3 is TGTGCCAGCAGGCGAACAGGGACGATTAGCACAGATACGCAGTATTTT. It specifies CASRRTGTISTDTQYF.

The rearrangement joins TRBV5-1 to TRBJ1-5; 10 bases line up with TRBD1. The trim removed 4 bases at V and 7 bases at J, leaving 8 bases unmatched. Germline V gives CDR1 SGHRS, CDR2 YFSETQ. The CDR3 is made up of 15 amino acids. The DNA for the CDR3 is TGCGCCAGCAGCACAAAGACAGGGGGCGGGCAGCCCCAGCATTTT. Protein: CASSTKTGGGQPQHF.

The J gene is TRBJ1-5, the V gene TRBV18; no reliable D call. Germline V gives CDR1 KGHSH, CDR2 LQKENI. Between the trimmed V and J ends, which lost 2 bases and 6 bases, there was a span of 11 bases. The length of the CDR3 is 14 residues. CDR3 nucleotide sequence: TGTGCCAGCTCACCAGATTCGGGTAGTCAGCCCCAGCATTTT. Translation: CASSPDSGSQPQHF.

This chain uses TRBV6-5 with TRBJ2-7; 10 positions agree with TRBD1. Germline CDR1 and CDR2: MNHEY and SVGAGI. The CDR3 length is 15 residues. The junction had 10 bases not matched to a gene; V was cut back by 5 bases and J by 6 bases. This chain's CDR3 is CASSRTWDRGIEQYF. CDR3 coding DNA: TGTGCCAGCAGTCGCACGTGGGACAGGGGAATCGAGCAGTACTTC.

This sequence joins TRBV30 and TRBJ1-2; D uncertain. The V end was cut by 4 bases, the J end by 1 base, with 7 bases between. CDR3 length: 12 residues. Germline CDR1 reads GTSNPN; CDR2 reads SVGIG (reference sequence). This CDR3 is CAWTSGNYGYTF. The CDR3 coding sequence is TGTGCCTGGACCAGTGGTAACTATGGCTACACCTTC.

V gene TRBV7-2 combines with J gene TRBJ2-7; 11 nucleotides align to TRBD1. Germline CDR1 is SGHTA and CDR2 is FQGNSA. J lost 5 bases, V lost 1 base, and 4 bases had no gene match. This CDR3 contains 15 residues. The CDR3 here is CASSLVDRGRHEQYF. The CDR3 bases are TGTGCCAGCAGCTTAGTGGACAGGGGGCGCCACGAGCAGTACTTC.

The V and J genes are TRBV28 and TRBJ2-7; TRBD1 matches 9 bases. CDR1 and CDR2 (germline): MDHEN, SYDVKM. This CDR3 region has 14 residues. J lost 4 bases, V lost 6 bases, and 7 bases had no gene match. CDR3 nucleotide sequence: TGTGCCAGCAGACCTGCCGGGACAGGGTACGAGCAGTACTTC. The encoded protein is CASRPAGTGYEQYF.

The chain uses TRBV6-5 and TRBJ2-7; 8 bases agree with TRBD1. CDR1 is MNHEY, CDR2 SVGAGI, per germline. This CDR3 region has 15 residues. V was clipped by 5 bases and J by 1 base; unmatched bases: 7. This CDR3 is CASSPRQGMSYEQYF. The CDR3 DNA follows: TGTGCCAGCAGTCCACGACAGGGGATGTCCTACGAGCAGTACTTC.

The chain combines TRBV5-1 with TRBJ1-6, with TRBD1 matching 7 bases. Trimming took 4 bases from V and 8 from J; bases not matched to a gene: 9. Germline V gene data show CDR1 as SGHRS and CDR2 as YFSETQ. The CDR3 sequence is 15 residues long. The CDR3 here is CASSETGLRYSPLHF. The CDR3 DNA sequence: TGCGCCAGCAGCGAGACAGGGTTGAGGTATTCACCCCTCCACTTT.

The DNA for the CDR3 is TGTGCCATCAAGCCCGACAGGGGGGCTTACGAGCAGTACTTC. It is translated as CAIKPDRGAYEQYF. This rearrangement joins TRBV6-6 to TRBJ2-7; the match to TRBD1 covers 9 bases. This CDR3 is 14 amino acids long. From germline, CDR1 is MNHNY and CDR2 SVGAGI (reference sequence). Trimming at V came to 10 bases and at J to 4 bases, leaving 11 bases not matched to a gene.

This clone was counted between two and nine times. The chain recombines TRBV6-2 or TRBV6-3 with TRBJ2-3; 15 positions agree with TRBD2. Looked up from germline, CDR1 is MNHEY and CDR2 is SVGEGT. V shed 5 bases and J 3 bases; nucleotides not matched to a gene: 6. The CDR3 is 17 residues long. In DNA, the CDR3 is TGTGCCAGCAGTCCCGCGGGACTAGCGGGGGGTACAGATACGCAGTATTTT. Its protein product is CASSPAGLAGGTDTQYF.

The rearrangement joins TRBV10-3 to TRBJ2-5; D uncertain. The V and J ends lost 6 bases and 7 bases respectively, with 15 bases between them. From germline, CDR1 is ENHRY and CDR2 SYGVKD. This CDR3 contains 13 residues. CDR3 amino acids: CAISPEGPGTQYF. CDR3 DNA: TGTGCCATCAGCCCGGAAGGCCCGGGGACCCAGTACTTC.

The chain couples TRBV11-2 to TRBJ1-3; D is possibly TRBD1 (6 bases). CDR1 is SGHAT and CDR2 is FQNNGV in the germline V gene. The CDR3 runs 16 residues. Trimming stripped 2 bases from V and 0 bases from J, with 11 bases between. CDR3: CASSLYTGLSGNTIYF. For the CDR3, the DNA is TGTGCCAGCAGCTTATATACAGGGCTCTCTGGAAACACCATATATTTT.

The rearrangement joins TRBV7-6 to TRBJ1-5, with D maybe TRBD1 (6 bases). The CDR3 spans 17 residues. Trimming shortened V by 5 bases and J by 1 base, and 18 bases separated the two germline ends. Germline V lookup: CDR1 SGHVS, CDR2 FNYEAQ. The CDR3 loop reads CASSPAGGQYSNQPQHF. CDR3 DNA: TGTGCCAGCAGCCCAGCGGGGGGGCAGTACAGCAATCAGCCCCAGCATTTT.

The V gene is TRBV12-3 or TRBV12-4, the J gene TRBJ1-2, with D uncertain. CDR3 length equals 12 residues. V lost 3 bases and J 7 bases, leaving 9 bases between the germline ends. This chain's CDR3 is CASSFHELGYTF. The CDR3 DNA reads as TGTGCCAGCAGTTTCCATGAGCTTGGCTACACCTTC.

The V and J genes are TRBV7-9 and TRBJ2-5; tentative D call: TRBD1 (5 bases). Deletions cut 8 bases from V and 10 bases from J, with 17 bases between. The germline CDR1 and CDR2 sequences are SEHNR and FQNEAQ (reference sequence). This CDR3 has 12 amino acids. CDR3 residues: CASLDRASDQYF. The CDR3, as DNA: TGTGCCAGCCTCGACAGAGCGTCAGACCAGTACTTC.

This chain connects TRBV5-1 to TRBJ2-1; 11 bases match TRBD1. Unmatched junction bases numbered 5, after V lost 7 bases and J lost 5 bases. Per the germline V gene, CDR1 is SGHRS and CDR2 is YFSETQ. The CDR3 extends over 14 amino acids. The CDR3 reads CASGLDRGHNEQFF. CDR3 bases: TGCGCCAGCGGTTTGGACAGGGGGCACAATGAGCAGTTCTTC.

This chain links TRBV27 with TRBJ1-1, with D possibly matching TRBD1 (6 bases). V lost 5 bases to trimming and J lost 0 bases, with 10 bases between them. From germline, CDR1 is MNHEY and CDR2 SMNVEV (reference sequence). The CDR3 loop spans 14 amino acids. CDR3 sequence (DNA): TGTGCCAGCAGTGCCCACAGGGTGAACACTGAAGCTTTCTTT. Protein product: CASSAHRVNTEAFF.

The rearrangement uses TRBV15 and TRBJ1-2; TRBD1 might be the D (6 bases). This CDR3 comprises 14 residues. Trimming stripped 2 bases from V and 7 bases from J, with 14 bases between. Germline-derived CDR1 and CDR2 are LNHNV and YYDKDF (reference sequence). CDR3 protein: CATSRWSGTSGYTF. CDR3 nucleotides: TGTGCCACCAGCAGATGGTCAGGGACATCTGGCTACACCTTC.

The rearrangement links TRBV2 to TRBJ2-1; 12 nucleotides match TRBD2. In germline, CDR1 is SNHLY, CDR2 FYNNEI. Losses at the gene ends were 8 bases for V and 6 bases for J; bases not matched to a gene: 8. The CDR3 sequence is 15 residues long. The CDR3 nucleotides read TGTGCCAGCGTAGGACTAGCGGGGTTTCTCAATGAGCAGTTCTTC. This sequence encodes CASVGLAGFLNEQFF.

This CDR3 is CAWSSGQGAEKLFF. CDR3 in DNA: TGTGCCTGGAGTTCGGGACAGGGCGCTGAAAAACTGTTTTTT. The chain has TRBV30 and TRBJ1-4; 9 positions agree with TRBD1. The CDR3 runs to 14 residues. The V and J ends lost 2 bases and 7 bases, in that order; junction bases with no gene match: 5. Germline-derived CDR1 and CDR2 are GTSNPN and SVGIG (reference sequence).

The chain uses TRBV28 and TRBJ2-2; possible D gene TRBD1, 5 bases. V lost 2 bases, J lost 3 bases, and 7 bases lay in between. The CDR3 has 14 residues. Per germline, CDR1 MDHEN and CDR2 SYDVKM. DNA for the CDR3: TGTGCCAGCAGTTTACCAGGGTACACCGGGGAGCTGTTTTTT. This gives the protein CASSLPGYTGELFF.

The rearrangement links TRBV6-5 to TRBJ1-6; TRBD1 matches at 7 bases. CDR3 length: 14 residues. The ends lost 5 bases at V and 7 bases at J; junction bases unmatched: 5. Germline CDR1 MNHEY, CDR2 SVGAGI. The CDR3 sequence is CASSRQGTNSPLHF. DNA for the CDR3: TGTGCCAGCAGTAGACAGGGCACGAATTCACCCCTCCACTTT.

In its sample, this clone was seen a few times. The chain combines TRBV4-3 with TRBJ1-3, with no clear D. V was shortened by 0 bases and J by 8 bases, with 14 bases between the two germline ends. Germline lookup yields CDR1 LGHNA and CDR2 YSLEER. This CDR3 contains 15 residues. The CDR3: CASSQDGSGGYTIYF. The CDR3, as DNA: TGCGCCAGCAGCCAAGACGGGTCAGGAGGATACACCATATATTTT.

CDR3 in amino acids: CATSREQGSYNEQFF. The CDR3 DNA sequence: TGTGCCACCAGCAGAGAGCAGGGTTCCTACAATGAGCAGTTCTTC. The V call is TRBV15, the J call TRBJ2-1; D perhaps matches TRBD1 (5 bases). CDR1 and CDR2 from the germline V gene are LNHNV and YYDKDF (reference sequence). This CDR3 spans 15 amino acids. V was shortened by 0 bases and J by 1 base, with 7 bases between the two germline ends.

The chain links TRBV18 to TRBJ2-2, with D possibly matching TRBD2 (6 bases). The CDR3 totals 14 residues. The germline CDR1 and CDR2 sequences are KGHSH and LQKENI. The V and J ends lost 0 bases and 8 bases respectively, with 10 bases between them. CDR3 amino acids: CASSPPGGSGELFF. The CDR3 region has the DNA TGTGCCAGCTCACCACCCGGGGGAAGTGGGGAGCTGTTTTTT.

The chain's CDR3 is CASDRQGVQTQYF. The CDR3 bases are TGTGCCAGCGACCGACAGGGGGTACAGACCCAGTACTTC. The rearrangement joins TRBV28 to TRBJ2-5, with 9 bases aligning to TRBD1. Trimming cost V 8 bases and J 6 bases; bases outside gene matches: 7. The CDR3 consists of 13 residues. Per germline, CDR1 MDHEN and CDR2 SYDVKM.